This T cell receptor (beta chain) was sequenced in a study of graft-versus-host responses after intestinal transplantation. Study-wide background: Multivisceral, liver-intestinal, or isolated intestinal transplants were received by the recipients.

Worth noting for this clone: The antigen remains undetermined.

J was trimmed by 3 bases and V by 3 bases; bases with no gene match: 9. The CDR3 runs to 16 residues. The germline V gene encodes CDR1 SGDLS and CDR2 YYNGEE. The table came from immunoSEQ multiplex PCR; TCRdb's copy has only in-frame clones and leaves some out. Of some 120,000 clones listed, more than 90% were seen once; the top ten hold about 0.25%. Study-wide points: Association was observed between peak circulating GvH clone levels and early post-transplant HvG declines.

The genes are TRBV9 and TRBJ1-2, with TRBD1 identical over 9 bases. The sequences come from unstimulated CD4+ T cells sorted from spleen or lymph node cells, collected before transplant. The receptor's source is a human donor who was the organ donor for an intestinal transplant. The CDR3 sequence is CASSARQGVSDYGYTF. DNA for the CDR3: TGTGCCAGCAGCGCCCGACAGGGGGTTTCTGACTATGGCTACACCTTC.